The 19 T cell receptor beta chains below were found in one sample sequenced in a study of CD8+CD57+ T cells in acquired aplastic anemia (dated by TCRdb to 2017 to 2018). The sequencer was an Illumina HiSeq 2000. Genomic DNA served as template for TCR beta VDJ combination and CDR3 sequence profiling. In-frame beta chains were kept once TCRdb had trimmed the public reads at Q25 with fastp and called clones with MiXCR. Merged by CDR3 protein, the rows form single entries marked with the most common genes and DNA. The sample table contains a few hundred thousand distinct CDR3 sequences; only one count was recorded for about two thirds of them. The ten top clones hold approximately 4% of the sample. The sequenced sample consisted of sorted CD4+, CD8+, or CD8+CD57+ T cells (not recorded which) from PBMCs. The receptors were sampled from a human donor in good health, serving as a control.

This clonotype was detected only a few times. This may arise from a read error, as a much more abundant clone is one base away. This chain connects TRBV7-9 to TRBJ1-4, with no clear D. CDR3 length equals 17 residues. Germline V gives CDR1 SEHNR, CDR2 FQNEAQ (reference sequence). V shed 2 bases and J shed 9 bases, with 22 bases lying between them. CDR3: CASSLSGALKANKKLFF. Here the CDR3 DNA reads TGTGCCAGCAGCTTATCCGGCGCATTGAAGGCCAATAAAAAACTGTTTTTT.

This clonotype has only a few counts. A read error may explain this, as a much larger clone is one base away. This chain joins TRBV7-6 and TRBJ2-7, with TRBD1 identical over 7 bases. The V gene's germline CDR1 is SGHVS and CDR2 FNYEAQ. Trimming removed 4 bases from V and 4 bases from J; junction bases left unmatched: 10. This CDR3 comprises 15 residues. CDR3 sequence: CASSSEDRAPYEQYF. The CDR3 DNA is TGTGCCAGCAGCTCAGAAGACAGGGCGCCGTACGAGCAGTACTTC.

In this sample, this clonotype turned up once. At one end, the junction sequence differs from germline, possibly due to a read error. The chain combines TRBV7-2 with TRBJ2-3, with a possible D match to TRBD1 (6 bases). From germline, CDR1 is SGHTA and CDR2 FQGNSA. The CDR3 is made up of 14 amino acids. The CDR3 loop reads CASRQATGRNTEAF. In nucleotides, the CDR3 is TGTGCCAGCAGACAAGCAACAGGGCGGAACACGGAGGCTTTT.

CDR3 in amino acids: CSASGGLNTQYF. CDR3 nucleotides: TGCAGTGCTAGCGGGGGTCTTAATACGCAGTATTTT. J is TRBJ2-3 and V is TRBV20-1; possibly TRBD2 for D (6 bases). Germline CDR1 is DFQATT and CDR2 is SNEGSKA (reference sequence). With 3 bases removed from V and 7 bases from J, the gap between germline ends came to 11 bases. The CDR3 runs 12 residues.

The chain couples TRBV9 to TRBJ1-6; 8 nucleotides line up with TRBD1. Germline-derived CDR1 and CDR2 are SGDLS and YYNGEE. V shed 3 bases and J 17 bases; nucleotides not matched to a gene: 16. The CDR3 has 15 residues. CDR3: CASSGAGGYGQYFHF. The CDR3 nucleotides read TGTGCCAGCAGCGGAGCAGGGGGCTACGGGCAGTACTTCCACTTT.

This clonotype has ten or more counts. The gene calls are TRBV27 and TRBJ2-7; 8 bases are shared with TRBD1. Trimming removed 2 bases from V and 3 bases from J; junction bases left unmatched: 6. The CDR3 has 15 amino acids. From germline, CDR1 is MNHEY and CDR2 SMNVEV (reference sequence). CDR3 loop: CASSLMDRAFYEQYF. CDR3 nucleotides: TGTGCCAGCAGTTTAATGGACAGGGCTTTCTACGAGCAGTACTTC.

This chain uses TRBV7-3 with TRBJ2-5; D ambiguous. V lost 8 bases and J 10 bases, leaving 17 bases between the germline ends. This CDR3 is 12 amino acids long. Germline V CDR1 and CDR2: SGHTA, FQGTGA. The CDR3 loop reads CASGGVNGRQYF. For the CDR3, the DNA is TGTGCCAGCGGCGGCGTCAACGGCCGCCAGTACTTC.

This clonotype appeared many times. The chain couples TRBV19 to TRBJ2-5; a possible D gene is TRBD2 (6 bases). This CDR3 is built from 19 residues. The V gene's germline CDR1 is LNHDA and CDR2 SQIVND (reference sequence). V was cut by 5 bases and J by 1 base, with 26 bases left in between. This chain's CDR3 is CASSVGRRVSQVSQETQYF. The CDR3 DNA sequence: TGTGCCAGTAGTGTTGGACGGAGGGTGTCTCAGGTCTCCCAAGAGACCCAGTACTTC. Looking up the rest from reference TRBV19 and TRBJ2-5 gives the full variable domain: DGGITQSPKYLFRKEGQNVTLSCEQNLNHDAMYWYRQDPGQGLRLIYYSQIVNDFQKGDIAEGYSVSREKKESFPLTVTSAQKNPTAFYLCASSVGRRVSQVSQETQYFGPGTRLLVL.

The chain links TRBV6-5 to TRBJ1-6, with TRBD1 as a possible D gene (5 bases). The ends were cut back, 0 bases at V and 5 bases at J, with 8 bases in the middle. The CDR3 is 15 amino acids. Germline V gene sequence: CDR1 MNHEY, CDR2 SVGAGI. The DNA of the CDR3 is TGTGCCAGCAGTTACTCGACAGTGGATAATTCACCCCTCCACTTT. This sequence encodes CASSYSTVDNSPLHF.

The rearrangement joins TRBV12-3 or TRBV12-4 to TRBJ1-6, with 8 bases matching TRBD1. V lost 7 bases, J lost 8 bases, and 13 bases stayed unmatched. CDR3 length equals 16 residues. In nucleotides, the CDR3 is TGTGCCAGCACCTCAGTCGACAGGGGAGGCTATTCACCCCTCCACTTT. Amino acid sequence: CASTSVDRGGYSPLHF.

The rearrangement joins TRBV11-3 to TRBJ1-5; D not certain. V lost 7 bases and J 0 bases, leaving 7 bases between the germline ends. The germline V gene encodes CDR1 SGHNT and CDR2 YENEEA. CDR3 length: 13 amino acids. The CDR3 region has the DNA TGTGCCAGCACGACCCATAGCAATCAGCCCCAGCATTTT. Amino acids: CASTTHSNQPQHF.

The CDR3 DNA is TGCAGTGCTAGAGATCACAGTGTTTCACCCACTGAAGCTTTCTTT. The encoded protein is CSARDHSVSPTEAFF. This chain uses TRBV20-1 with TRBJ1-1; D is undetermined. Trimming took off 0 bases at V and 4 bases at J, with 15 bases between the two ends. The CDR3 has 15 amino acids. CDR1 DFQATT and CDR2 SNEGSKA come from the germline V gene (reference sequence).

The chain combines TRBV11-2 with TRBJ2-5, with D perhaps TRBD2 (5 bases). The germline V gene has CDR1 SGHAT and CDR2 FQNNGV. Trimming left V 7 bases short and J 3 bases short, with 12 bases between. The CDR3 loop spans 13 amino acids. In DNA, the CDR3 is TGTGCCAGCACCCCGAGAGCGGAAGAGACCCAGTACTTC. It yields the protein CASTPRAEETQYF.

Remarks on this clonotype: The final CDR3 position lacks the conserved phenylalanine or tryptophan, pointing to a likely read error. The DNA is omitted, as the CDR3 cannot be located on it reliably, and the CDR3 follows TCRdb's listing. The chain carries TRBV10-3 and TRBJ1-2. Germline lookup yields CDR1 ENHRY and CDR2 SYGVKD. The CDR3 extends over 14 residues, inclusive of both ends. CDR3 region: CAISQGASPYGSPY.

V usage is TRBV7-2 and J usage is TRBJ2-7, with D perhaps TRBD1 (6 bases). The CDR3 sequence is 15 residues long. Looked up from germline, CDR1 is SGHTA and CDR2 is FQGNSA. Trimming removed 5 bases at V and 13 bases at J, with 27 bases between. The CDR3 loop is CASSIGADRHRARYF. CDR3 nucleotide sequence: TGTGCCAGCAGCATAGGGGCCGACCGCCACAGGGCAAGATACTTC.

The chain joins TRBV20-1 to TRBJ1-1; possible D gene TRBD1, 5 bases. Germline V lookup: CDR1 DFQATT, CDR2 SNEGSKA (reference sequence). The CDR3 loop spans 14 amino acids. Trimming took 1 base from V and 4 from J, leaving 13 bases between them. The CDR3 sequence: CSARAGMWGTEAFF. The CDR3 DNA reads TGCAGTGCTAGAGCAGGGATGTGGGGCACTGAAGCTTTCTTT.

Comments on this clonotype: No conserved phenylalanine or tryptophan is present at the end of the CDR3, so a read error is the likely explanation. The V call is TRBV13, the J call TRBJ2-7, with unresolved D. The CDR3 contains 14 residues. Germline lookup yields CDR1 PRHDT and CDR2 FYEKMQ (reference sequence). Trimming took 2 bases from V and 0 from J, leaving 8 bases between them. The DNA for the CDR3 is TGTGCCAGCAGCTTAACAGACATCTCCTACGAGCAGTACCTC. It codes for CASSLTDISYEQYL.

This sequence joins TRBV7-3 and TRBJ1-2; D may be TRBD1 (6 bases). The V gene's germline CDR1 is SGHTA and CDR2 FQGTGA. This CDR3 has 17 residues. Trimming pared 5 bases from V and 8 bases from J, leaving 27 bases between. In DNA form, the CDR3 reads TGTGCCAGCAGCCTTATGGGGGGCAGCACGAACACCGGGGGCTACACCTTC. It encodes CASSLMGGSTNTGGYTF. Full variable domain (rest looked up from reference TRBV7-3 and TRBJ1-2): GAGVSQTPSNKVTEKGKYVELRCDPISGHTALYWYRQSLGQGPEFLIYFQGTGAADDSGLPNDRFFAVRPEGSVSTLKIQRTERGDSAVYLCASSLMGGSTNTGGYTFGSGTRLTVV.

This chain joins TRBV5-5 and TRBJ2-1, with 7 bases lining up with TRBD1. The CDR3 sequence is 14 residues long. V dropped 5 bases and J dropped 5; count of bases not matched to a gene: 7. The germline V gene encodes CDR1 SGHKS and CDR2 YYEKEE (reference sequence). The DNA of the CDR3 is TGTGCCAGCAGTACAGGGGCACGAAACAATGAGCAGTTCTTC. It specifies CASSTGARNNEQFF.